This T cell receptor beta chain was captured by sequencing in a study of prognosis after radiotherapy for stage I lung cancer. In the study overall: The 13 male and roughly 6 female patients were aged roughly 50 to 85, median approximately 71 years.

Two-round multiplex PCR amplified TCR beta CDR3 from genomic DNA. Individual primers that were specific to each TRBV and TRBJ gene served in first-round PCR. TCRdb itself ran the multiplex PCR reads through MiXCR, one entry per CDR3 protein. The sample yields over 12,000 distinct CDR3 sequences, approximately 30% seen once. Germline CDR1 SEHNR, CDR2 FQNEAQ (reference sequence). The CDR3 runs to 18 residues. In regard to this clonotype: At one end, the junction sequence differs from germline, possibly due to a read error.

The specimen was PBMCs, collected before or after stereotactic body radiation therapy (not recorded which). This rearrangement joins TRBV7-9 to TRBJ2-3; D may correspond to TRBD1 or TRBD2 (6 bases each). This sequence originates from a donor older than 45 with non-small cell lung cancer. CDR3 loop: CANSLVPLGGLSTDTQYF. The CDR3 DNA reads as TGTGCCAACAGCTTAGTCCCCCTAGGGGGGCTAAGCACAGATACGCAGTATTTT.